This T cell receptor beta chain was recovered during a study of blood T cell repertoires in COVID-19 (dated by TCRdb to the early 2020s). For context, the study as a whole: Samples covering the acute and convalescent phases of COVID-19 were provided by collaborators in the United States, Italy and Spain. The material from the prospective study consisted of cDNA or gDNA derived from T cells, B-cell-depleted T cells, or PBMCs. Deeply sampled blood TCRbeta repertoires from subjects exposed to, actively infected with, or recovered from COVID-19 were included in the dataset. The repertoires were made available in a free public database intended to serve as a resource for research on the immune response to SARS-CoV-2. The samples were drawn from the first 160 participants of the ongoing ImmuneRACE study and from some 1,300 subjects provided by 6 global collaborators. A de-identified subject ID, COVID-19 status, age in years and sex were almost always included in the sample metadata. Where HLA class I and class II types were available, the types were taken from metadata supplied by the sample provider, not from assay-based typing. Results and caveats for the whole study, not just this receptor: How much clinical and demographic metadata was included differed by source and by participant, and the metadata was provided uncurated.

In regard to this clone: There is no known antigen for this receptor. The record has no base qualities; no much larger clone is one base away.

The immunoSEQ Assay, a bias-controlled multiplex PCR, was used to amplify TCRbeta CDR3 regions from genomic DNA. As for how the authors treated the data: Nucleated cell counts per sample were estimated from amplification of reference gene primers within the assay. To quantify the absolute abundance of each unique TCRbeta CDR3 rearrangement, sequence reads were collapsed and filtered. Productive Simpson clonality was computed per sample as the square root of Simpson's diversity index over productive rearrangements. Here the immuneACCESS table is served through TCRdb, limited to in-frame sequences with V and J called. Missing clones are a known gap in these copies; in checked studies unresolved V genes cover under half, and the rest lacks a known reason. V and J calls and clone size are as listed in that table; D and trimming were resolved from the DNA. Recorded for this sample are about 75,000 clones; more than 75% of them occurred a single time. The ten largest clones represent approximately 19% of the sample.

The collaborating institutions used their own protocols to collect whole blood in K2EDTA tubes. For TCRbeta analysis, collaborators shipped samples in one of three forms: frozen whole blood, isolated PBMCs, or DNA extracted from either of those sample types. The material sequenced was peripheral blood. This TCR came from a human donor in a cohort sampled during active COVID-19.

The sequenced DNA: TGCGCCAGCAGCTTGGACCTGGGAGGCGCGAGCACAGATACGCAGTATTTT. The resulting protein is CASSLDLGGASTDTQYF. The chain is encoded by TRBV5-1 joined to TRBJ2-3, with TRBD2 as a weak D call on 6 bases. Looking up the germline V gene yields CDR1 SGHRS and CDR2 YFSETQ. Including cysteine and phenylalanine, the CDR3 has 17 amino acids. Only the CDR3 part of the read is kept: 51 bases, read in frame from the first base. V is cut by 0 bases and J by 0 bases, and the space between the germline ends is 14 bases.